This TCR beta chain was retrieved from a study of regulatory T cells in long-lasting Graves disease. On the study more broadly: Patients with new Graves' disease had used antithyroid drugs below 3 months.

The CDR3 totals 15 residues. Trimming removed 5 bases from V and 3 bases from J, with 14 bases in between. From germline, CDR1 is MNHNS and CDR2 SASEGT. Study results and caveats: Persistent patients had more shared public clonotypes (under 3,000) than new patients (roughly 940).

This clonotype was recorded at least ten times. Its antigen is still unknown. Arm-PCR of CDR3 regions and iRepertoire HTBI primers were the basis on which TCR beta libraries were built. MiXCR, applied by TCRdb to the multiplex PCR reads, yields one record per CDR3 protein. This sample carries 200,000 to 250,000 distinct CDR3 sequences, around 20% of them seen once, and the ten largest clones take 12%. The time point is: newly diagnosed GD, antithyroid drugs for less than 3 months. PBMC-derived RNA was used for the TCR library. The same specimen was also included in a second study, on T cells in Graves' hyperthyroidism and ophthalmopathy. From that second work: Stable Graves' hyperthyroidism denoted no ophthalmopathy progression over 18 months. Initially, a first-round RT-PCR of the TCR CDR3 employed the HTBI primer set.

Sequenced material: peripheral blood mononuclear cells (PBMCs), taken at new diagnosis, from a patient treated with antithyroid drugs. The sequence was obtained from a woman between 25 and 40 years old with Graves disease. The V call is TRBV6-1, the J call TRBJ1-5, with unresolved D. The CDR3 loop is CASSTGRRDNQPQHF. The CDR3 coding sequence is TGTGCCAGCAGTACTGGACGGAGAGACAATCAGCCCCAGCATTTT.